The 16 T cell receptor beta chains reported below all come from one sample, sequenced in a study of cytomegalovirus exposure and HLA in healthy donors. Profiling relied on immunoSEQ multiplex PCR, and the TCRdb table lists in-frame clones only, not all of them. Of fewer than 200,000 clones in the sample, 96% were seen once. The source material was PBMCs. Every receptor here comes from a woman aged 18-29 years in good health and CMV-seronegative.

V usage is TRBV4-3 and J usage is TRBJ2-7; D is perhaps TRBD1 (6 bases). V was cut by 1 base and J by 6 bases, with 16 bases left in between. This CDR3 spans 15 amino acids. Germline V gives CDR1 LGHNA, CDR2 YSLEER. The CDR3 loop reads CASSQAAQGPIEQYF. The CDR3 region has the DNA TGCGCCAGCAGCCAAGCGGCTCAGGGGCCCATCGAGCAGTACTTC.

The J gene is TRBJ2-1, the V gene TRBV7-8, with 8 bases fitting TRBD1. Per the germline V gene, CDR1 is SGHVS and CDR2 is FQNEAQ. With 5 bases clipped from V and 2 bases from J, the junction kept 5 bases outside the gene matches. There are 15 residues in the CDR3. The CDR3 nucleotides read TGTGCCAGCAGCCCTAGGGGACAGGCCTACAATGAGCAGTTCTTC. It specifies CASSPRGQAYNEQFF.

As to this clone: This sample includes further DNA sequences coding for the same CDR3. The chain has TRBV7-2 and TRBJ2-5; 9 bases are shared with TRBD1. With 5 bases clipped from V and 5 bases from J, the junction kept 6 bases outside the gene matches. Germline values: CDR1 SGHTA, CDR2 FQGNSA. This CDR3 has 14 residues. The DNA of the CDR3 is TGTGCCAGCAGCCCGGACAGGGGTTGGGAGACCCAGTACTTC. As protein: CASSPDRGWETQYF.

This clone was observed a single time. V is TRBV7-2 and J is TRBJ2-5, with a tentative D call TRBD2 (6 bases). Between the trimmed V and J ends, which lost 1 base and 5 bases, there was a span of 14 bases. Germline V gene lookup returns CDR1 SGHTA and CDR2 FQGNSA. CDR3 length: 15 residues. Here the CDR3 DNA reads TGTGCCAGCAGCTTAGTCTGGGAGGCGACCGAGACCCAGTACTTC. Its protein product is CASSLVWEATETQYF.

Worth noting for this clone: Other DNA sequences in the same sample also yield this CDR3. The rearrangement joins TRBV15 to TRBJ1-4; TRBD1 is a possible D gene (6 bases). The CDR3 consists of 14 residues. Germline V gene lookup returns CDR1 LNHNV and CDR2 YYDKDF (reference sequence). V lost 1 base to trimming and J lost 5 bases, with 8 bases between them. The CDR3 DNA is TGTGCCACCAGCAGAGGGCAGGGGAATGAAAAACTGTTTTTT. It translates to CATSRGQGNEKLFF.

The chain's CDR3 is CASSRDFSYNEQFF. For the CDR3, the DNA is TGTGCCAGCAGTCGGGACTTTTCCTACAATGAGCAGTTCTTC. The rearrangement joins TRBV6-6 to TRBJ2-1, with D possibly TRBD2 on 6 matching bases. The CDR3 extends over 14 amino acids. Trimming cost V 5 bases and J 1 base, with 9 bases left between them. Per the germline V gene, CDR1 is MNHNY and CDR2 is SVGAGI (reference sequence).

The J gene is TRBJ2-7, the V gene TRBV9; TRBD1 aligns across 11 bases. Germline-derived CDR1 and CDR2 are SGDLS and YYNGEE. The CDR3 runs to 17 residues. V gave up 3 bases and J gave up 7 bases; unmatched junction bases: 15. In nucleotides, the CDR3 is TGTGCCAGCAGCGGAATTGCTGGGACAGGGGGGTCCACGGAGCAGTACTTC. This encodes CASSGIAGTGGSTEQYF. The variable domain in full, with the rest retrieved from reference TRBV9 and TRBJ2-7, is DSGVTQTPKHLITATGQRVTLRCSPRSGDLSVYWYQQSLDQGLQFLIQYYNGEERAKGNILERFSAQQFPDLHSELNLSSLELGDSALYFCASSGIAGTGGSTEQYFGPGTRLTVT.

The rearrangement joins TRBV25-1 to TRBJ1-4, with 7 bases lining up with TRBD1. Trimming removed 6 bases from V and 4 bases from J; junction bases left unmatched: 8. Germline V gene data show CDR1 as MGHDK and CDR2 as SYGVNS. The CDR3 length is 15 residues. This CDR3 is CASSVGGSGNEKLFF. The CDR3 DNA sequence: TGTGCCAGCAGCGTAGGGGGCAGCGGTAATGAAAAACTGTTTTTT.

The rearrangement joins TRBV13 to TRBJ2-3, with D maybe TRBD1 (5 bases). This CDR3 contains 16 residues. Germline V CDR1 and CDR2: PRHDT, FYEKMQ (reference sequence). V shed 2 bases and J shed 4 bases, with 16 bases lying between them. The CDR3 sequence is CASSLRAGISADTQYF. The CDR3 DNA follows: TGTGCCAGCAGCTTACGGGCAGGGATTAGTGCAGATACGCAGTATTTT.

This sequence joins TRBV6-5 and TRBJ2-4, with D unclear. From germline, CDR1 is MNHEY and CDR2 SVGAGI. The CDR3 loop spans 15 amino acids. Trimming left V 4 bases short and J 0 bases short, with 10 bases between. The DNA of the CDR3 is TGTGCCAGCAGTTCCCCTCGGTTAGCCAAAAACATTCAGTACTTC. Protein sequence: CASSSPRLAKNIQYF.

The CDR3 here is CASSIFLDSQETQYF. The CDR3 DNA reads as TGTGCCAGTAGTATTTTTCTCGACAGTCAAGAGACCCAGTACTTC. The V gene is TRBV19, the J gene TRBJ2-5; tentative D call: TRBD1 (5 bases). CDR1 LNHDA and CDR2 SQIVND come from the germline V gene (reference sequence). The length of the CDR3 is 15 residues. The germline V and J ends were trimmed by 3 bases and 2 bases, with 13 bases remaining between them.

This clone appeared a single time. The genes are TRBV14 and TRBJ2-1; 9 nucleotides agree with TRBD1. V lost 0 bases, J lost 8 bases, and 8 bases stayed unmatched. This CDR3 region has 16 residues. Germline values: CDR1 SGHDN, CDR2 FVKESK. The CDR3 loop is CASSQEGDRVYDEQFF. CDR3 nucleotide sequence: TGTGCCAGCAGCCAAGAAGGGGACAGGGTTTACGATGAGCAGTTCTTC.

CDR3 bases: TGTGCCAGCAGCTCCCACAGTGGCTCTAATGAAAAACTGTTTTTT. It specifies CASSSHSGSNEKLFF. The V call is TRBV9, the J call TRBJ1-4; D is unresolved. CDR3 length: 15 residues. The ends were cut back, 4 bases at V and 3 bases at J, with 13 bases in the middle. The germline V gene has CDR1 SGDLS and CDR2 YYNGEE. The variable domain in full, completed from reference TRBV9 and TRBJ1-4, reads DSGVTQTPKHLITATGQRVTLRCSPRSGDLSVYWYQQSLDQGLQFLIQYYNGEERAKGNILERFSAQQFPDLHSELNLSSLELGDSALYFCASSSHSGSNEKLFFGSGTQLSVL.

The chain carries TRBV2 and TRBJ2-2; the match to TRBD2 covers 10 bases. The CDR3 contains 13 residues. CDR1 and CDR2 (germline): SNHLY, FYNNEI. Trimming removed 8 bases from V and 6 bases from J; junction bases left unmatched: 3. This CDR3 reads CASQTSGAGELFF. CDR3 DNA: TGTGCCAGCCAAACTAGCGGGGCCGGGGAGCTGTTTTTT.

The chain employs TRBV4-1 and TRBJ2-2, with TRBD2 as a possible D gene (7 bases). The V gene lost 1 base and the J gene lost 7 bases, with 19 bases spanning the gap. The CDR3 has 17 amino acids. From germline, CDR1 is MGHRA and CDR2 YSYEKL. The CDR3 here is CASSQGRGRGADGELFF. CDR3 nucleotides: TGCGCCAGCAGCCAAGGGCGGGGGCGGGGCGCCGACGGGGAGCTGTTTTTT.

The chain has TRBV6-6 and TRBJ1-2; 7 nucleotides line up with TRBD1. The CDR3 is 13 amino acids. V trimming: 10 bases; J trimming: 4 bases; junction bases outside the gene matches: 9. CDR1 MNHNY and CDR2 SVGAGI come from the germline V gene (reference sequence). This chain's CDR3 is CATERDSFYGYTF. CDR3 nucleotide sequence: TGTGCCACTGAACGGGACAGCTTCTATGGCTACACCTTC.